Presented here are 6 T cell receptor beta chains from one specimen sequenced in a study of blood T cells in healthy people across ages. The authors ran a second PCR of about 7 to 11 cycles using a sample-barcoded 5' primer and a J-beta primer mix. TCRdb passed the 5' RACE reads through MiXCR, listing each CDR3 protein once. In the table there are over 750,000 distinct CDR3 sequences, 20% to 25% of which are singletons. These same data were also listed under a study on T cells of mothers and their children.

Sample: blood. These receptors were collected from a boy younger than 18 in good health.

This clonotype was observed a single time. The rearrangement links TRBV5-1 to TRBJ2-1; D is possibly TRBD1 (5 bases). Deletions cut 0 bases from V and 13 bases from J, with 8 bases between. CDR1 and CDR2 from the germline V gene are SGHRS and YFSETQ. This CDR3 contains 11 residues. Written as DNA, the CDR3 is TGCGCCAGCAGCTTGGGACAGAATCAGTTCTTC. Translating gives CASSLGQNQFF.

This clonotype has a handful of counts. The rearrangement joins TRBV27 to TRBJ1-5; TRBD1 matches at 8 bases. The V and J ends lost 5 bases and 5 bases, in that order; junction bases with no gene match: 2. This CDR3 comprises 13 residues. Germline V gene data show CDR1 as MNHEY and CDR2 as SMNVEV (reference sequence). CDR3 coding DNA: TGTGCCAGCAGTCCACAGGGGGATCAGCCCCAGCATTTT. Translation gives CASSPQGDQPQHF.

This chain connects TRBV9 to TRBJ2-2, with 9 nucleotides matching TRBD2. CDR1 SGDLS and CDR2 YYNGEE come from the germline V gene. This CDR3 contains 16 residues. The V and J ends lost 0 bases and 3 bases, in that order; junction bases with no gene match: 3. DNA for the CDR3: TGTGCCAGCAGCGTAGGCGGGAGGGGATACACCGGGGAGCTGTTTTTT. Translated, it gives CASSVGGRGYTGELFF.

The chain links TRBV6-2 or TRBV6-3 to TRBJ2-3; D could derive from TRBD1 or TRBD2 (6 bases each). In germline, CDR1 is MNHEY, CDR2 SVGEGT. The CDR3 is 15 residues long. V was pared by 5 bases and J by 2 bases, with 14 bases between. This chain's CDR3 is CASSHEGGSTDTQYF. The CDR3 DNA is TGTGCCAGCAGTCACGAGGGGGGCTCCACAGATACGCAGTATTTT.

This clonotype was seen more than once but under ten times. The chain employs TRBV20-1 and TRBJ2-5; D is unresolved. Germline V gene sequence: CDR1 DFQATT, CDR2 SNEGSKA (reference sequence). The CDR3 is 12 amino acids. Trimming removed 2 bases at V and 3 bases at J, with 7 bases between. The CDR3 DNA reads TGCAGTGCTAGACCTGACAAAGAGACCCAGTACTTC. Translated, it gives CSARPDKETQYF.

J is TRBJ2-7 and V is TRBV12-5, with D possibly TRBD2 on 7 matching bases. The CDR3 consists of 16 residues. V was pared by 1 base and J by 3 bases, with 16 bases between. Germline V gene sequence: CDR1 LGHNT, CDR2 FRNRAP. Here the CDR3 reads CASGLARGGIDYEQYF. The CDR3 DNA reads TGTGCTAGTGGTTTGGCTAGGGGGGGTATCGACTACGAGCAGTACTTC.